This T cell receptor beta chain was identified during a study of shared T cell receptors in the human thymus. Trimming stripped 1 base from V and 1 base from J, with 14 bases between. Germline V gene lookup returns CDR1 SGHVS and CDR2 FQNEAQ. The CDR3 totals 17 residues. This clone was found a few times. Sequencing was performed with immunoSEQ multiplex PCR; in TCRdb, only in-frame clones are kept and a portion is missing. The sample has 720,000 or so clones; approximately 85% are singletons. These data were also filed under a second study, of human thymus T cells. That source adds: Each of the donors was a healthy Finnish infant who was undergoing open corrective cardiac surgery for congenital heart defects. Thymus specimens were resections from corrective heart surgery. An apparent bias in V and J gene usage was seen in thymic and blood repertoires. In unrelated individuals, thymic repertoires overlapped highly, according to related research.

The rearrangement links TRBV7-8 to TRBJ2-1; D is perhaps TRBD1 (5 bases). Sequencing was done on a sample of thymocytes. The TCR was taken from a girl under three years old with a congenital heart defect. The CDR3 protein is CASSLEDQGASYNEQFF. CDR3 nucleotides: TGTGCCAGCAGCTTAGAGGATCAGGGCGCGTCCTACAATGAGCAGTTCTTC.